The 23 T cell receptor beta chains presented below share a single source sample, sequenced in a study of brain T cells in children with intractable seizures. Sequencing used immunoSEQ multiplex PCR; TCRdb keeps in-frame clones, though not all of them. This repertoire shows roughly 69,000 clones, around 96% found once; its top ten account for roughly 0.38%. The sample in question was peripheral blood, obtained at surgery. Source of these receptors: a boy younger than two with focal cortical dysplasia and intractable seizures.

The rearrangement uses TRBV27 and TRBJ1-2; a possible D gene is TRBD1 (6 bases). This CDR3 is 13 amino acids long. Germline CDR1 is MNHEY and CDR2 is SMNVEV (reference sequence). V was pared by 0 bases and J by 8 bases, with 10 bases between. The CDR3 region has the DNA TGTGCCAGCAGTTTATCGACAGGACGAGGCTACACCTTC. Amino acid sequence: CASSLSTGRGYTF.

The chain links TRBV5-5 to TRBJ1-2; unclear D gene. The ends were cut back, 4 bases at V and 7 bases at J, with 11 bases in the middle. Germline assignment: CDR1 SGHKS and CDR2 YYEKEE (reference sequence). This CDR3 has 12 amino acids. CDR3 loop: CASSAPRGGYTF. As DNA, the CDR3 is TGTGCCAGCAGCGCCCCTCGGGGTGGCTACACCTTC.

The chain couples TRBV6-1 to TRBJ1-6; the match to TRBD1 covers 7 bases. V trimming: 4 bases; J trimming: 3 bases; junction bases outside the gene matches: 9. In germline, CDR1 is MNHNS, CDR2 SASEGT. This CDR3 has 17 residues. CDR3 coding DNA: TGTGCCAGCAGTGCCATGACAGGGCTCCTCTATAATTCACCCCTCCACTTT. Residues: CASSAMTGLLYNSPLHF.

This chain uses TRBV2 with TRBJ1-1; perhaps TRBD1 as D (6 bases). This CDR3 has 16 amino acids. Between the trimmed V and J ends, which lost 4 bases and 3 bases, there was a span of 18 bases. Germline CDR1 is SNHLY and CDR2 is FYNNEI. The DNA of the CDR3 is TGTGCCAGCAGTGCGTTGGGGGGCTGGTTGGACACTGAAGCTTTCTTT. Amino acid sequence: CASSALGGWLDTEAFF.

The V and J genes are TRBV27 and TRBJ2-7, with TRBD2 matching 15 bases. V was clipped by 0 bases and J by 2 bases; unmatched bases: 5. The CDR3 runs 18 residues. CDR1 and CDR2 (germline): MNHEY, SMNVEV (reference sequence). CDR3 nucleotides: TGTGCCAGCAGTTTATCGGGACTAGCGGGGGGTTTTGCCTACGAGCAGTACTTC. The encoded protein is CASSLSGLAGGFAYEQYF.

This rearrangement joins TRBV6-6 to TRBJ1-2; D perhaps matches TRBD1 (5 bases). Trimming removed 3 bases at V and 1 base at J, with 12 bases between. The germline V gene has CDR1 MNHNY and CDR2 SVGAGI (reference sequence). CDR3 length equals 15 residues. CDR3 residues: CASSYVGGSNYGYTF. The CDR3 region has the DNA TGTGCCAGCAGTTATGTGGGGGGGAGTAACTATGGCTACACCTTC.

The V call is TRBV27, the J call TRBJ2-3, with 7 bases that match TRBD2. The ends lost 2 bases at V and 5 bases at J; junction bases unmatched: 1. This CDR3 comprises 13 residues. Looked up from germline, CDR1 is MNHEY and CDR2 is SMNVEV (reference sequence). The chain's CDR3 is CASSLAGEDTQYF. CDR3 sequence (DNA): TGTGCCAGCAGTTTAGCGGGAGAAGATACGCAGTATTTT.

The V gene is TRBV4-3, the J gene TRBJ2-7; 8 nucleotides match TRBD1. This CDR3 has 16 amino acids. In germline, CDR1 is LGHNA, CDR2 YSLEER. After removal of 0 bases from V and 2 bases from J, the junction contained 6 bases not matched to a gene. The CDR3 region is CASSQDGGDRTYEQYF. The CDR3 DNA is TGCGCCAGCAGCCAAGATGGTGGGGACAGGACCTACGAGCAGTACTTC.

This chain links TRBV6-4 with TRBJ2-1; 8 nucleotides agree with TRBD2. Per the germline V gene, CDR1 is MRHNA and CDR2 is SNTAGT. The CDR3 sequence is 15 residues long. After removal of 8 bases from V and 4 bases from J, the junction contained 10 bases not matched to a gene. CDR3 nucleotide sequence: TGTGCCAGCGGGACACTAGCGGTAAAATACAATGAGCAGTTCTTC. This sequence encodes CASGTLAVKYNEQFF.

CDR3 nucleotides: TGTGCCAGCAGCTTTATAGCGGGAGGAGTCCATGAGCAGTTCTTC. Its protein product is CASSFIAGGVHEQFF. The gene calls are TRBV13 and TRBJ2-1, with TRBD2 matching 10 bases. Germline values: CDR1 PRHDT, CDR2 FYEKMQ (reference sequence). This CDR3 has 15 residues. After removal of 3 bases from V and 8 bases from J, the junction contained 7 bases not matched to a gene.

The genes are TRBV28 and TRBJ1-6, with TRBD1 identical over 7 bases. J lost 9 bases, V lost 5 bases, and 10 bases had no gene match. The germline gives CDR1 MDHEN, CDR2 SYDVKM. The CDR3 has 15 amino acids. CDR3 DNA: TGTGCCAGCAGTCCCTTGACAGGGCTAGCTTCACCCCTCCACTTT. Translating it yields CASSPLTGLASPLHF. Supplemented by reference TRBV28 and TRBJ1-6, the full variable domain reads DVKVTQSSRYLVKRTGEKVFLECVQDMDHENMFWYRQDPGLGLRLIYFSYDVKMKEKGDIPEGYSVSREKKERFSLILESASTNQTSMYLCASSPLTGLASPLHFGNGTRLTVT.

This chain connects TRBV4-2 to TRBJ2-7; 9 bases are a match to TRBD2. Germline V gene lookup returns CDR1 LGHNA and CDR2 YNFKEQ. This CDR3 is built from 15 residues. V lost 4 bases and J lost 1; bases outside the gene matches: 5. CDR3 in DNA: TGTGCCAGCAGCCGCATGCTAGCGGGGTCCTACGAGCAGTACTTC. Translated: CASSRMLAGSYEQYF.

The chain has TRBV28 and TRBJ2-3; D unclear. Germline lookup yields CDR1 MDHEN and CDR2 SYDVKM. V lost 6 bases, J lost 0 bases, and 10 bases lay in between. This CDR3 comprises 14 residues. CDR3 residues: CASRGIPSTDTQYF. CDR3 coding DNA: TGTGCCAGCAGGGGCATCCCTAGCACAGATACGCAGTATTTT.

This clone was recorded once. The chain has TRBV5-4 and TRBJ2-3; D may be TRBD2 (5 bases). V was clipped by 2 bases and J by 6 bases, with 13 bases between them. The CDR3 loop spans 14 amino acids. In germline, CDR1 is SGHNT, CDR2 YYREEE (reference sequence). CDR3 region: CASSFGLASDTQYF. DNA of the CDR3: TGTGCCAGCAGCTTTGGGCTAGCTTCTGATACGCAGTATTTT.

The chain couples TRBV7-8 to TRBJ2-7; the D is unclear. Germline assignment: CDR1 SGHVS and CDR2 FQNEAQ. Deletions cut 4 bases from V and 4 bases from J, with 17 bases between. This CDR3 is built from 15 residues. The CDR3 reads CASSSRYGSNYEQYF. CDR3 nucleotides: TGTGCCAGCAGCTCCAGATACGGAAGTAATTACGAGCAGTACTTC.

This chain joins TRBV2 and TRBJ2-4; D gene unclear. This CDR3 is built from 16 residues. V was pared by 2 bases and J by 0 bases, with 11 bases between. Germline CDR1 and CDR2: SNHLY and FYNNEI. The CDR3 DNA sequence: TGTGCCAGCAGTGAACGCGGCCACCTAGCCAAAAACATTCAGTACTTC. Translation: CASSERGHLAKNIQYF.

The chain recombines TRBV6-5 with TRBJ1-1; a weak D match, TRBD1 (6 bases). Trimming removed 4 bases from V and 1 base from J, with 16 bases in between. CDR3 length: 16 amino acids. Germline V CDR1 and CDR2: MNHEY, SVGAGI. The CDR3 region has the DNA TGTGCCAGCAGTTTCAAGAGGGGGGTGTGGAACACTGAAGCTTTCTTT. It encodes CASSFKRGVWNTEAFF.

V and J are TRBV28 and TRBJ2-7; possibly TRBD1 for D (6 bases). Germline V gene data show CDR1 as MDHEN and CDR2 as SYDVKM. Trimming cost V 5 bases and J 4 bases, with 15 bases left between them. This CDR3 contains 14 residues. The CDR3 nucleotides read TGTGCCAGCAGTCGACAGGATCGCTATTACGAGCAGTACTTC. Translating it yields CASSRQDRYYEQYF.

The genes are TRBV27 and TRBJ2-1; D is unclear. Germline V gives CDR1 MNHEY, CDR2 SMNVEV (reference sequence). The CDR3 is 12 amino acids. The ends were cut back, 4 bases at V and 6 bases at J, with 7 bases in the middle. In DNA, the CDR3 is TGTGCCAGCAGTTCATCTTTCAATGAGCAGTTCTTC. Its protein is CASSSSFNEQFF.

This rearrangement joins TRBV13 to TRBJ2-1, with a tentative D call TRBD2 (6 bases). Looked up from germline, CDR1 is PRHDT and CDR2 is FYEKMQ (reference sequence). V lost 5 bases and J 0 bases, leaving 17 bases between the germline ends. CDR3 length: 17 amino acids. The CDR3 DNA is TGTGCCAGCAGCCCTCTCCGGCGGGGAAGCTCCTACAATGAGCAGTTCTTC. Translated, it gives CASSPLRRGSSYNEQFF.

The chain joins TRBV9 to TRBJ1-2; 8 nucleotides line up with TRBD1. The CDR3 has 15 residues. Losses at the gene ends were 1 base for V and 4 bases for J; bases not matched to a gene: 6. The germline CDR1 and CDR2 sequences are SGDLS and YYNGEE. This CDR3 reads CASSVSITGGYGYTF. The CDR3 nucleotides are TGTGCCAGCAGCGTATCAATCACAGGGGGCTATGGCTACACCTTC.

The chain carries TRBV6-6 and TRBJ1-2; 8 nucleotides line up with TRBD1. With 4 bases clipped from V and 4 bases from J, the junction kept 11 bases outside the gene matches. Germline assignment: CDR1 MNHNY and CDR2 SVGAGI (reference sequence). This CDR3 comprises 16 residues. The CDR3 region is CASSSLPTGGAYGYTF. DNA for the CDR3: TGTGCCAGCAGTTCACTCCCCACAGGGGGGGCCTATGGCTACACCTTC.

The V call is TRBV5-1, the J call TRBJ1-2; TRBD1 aligns across 12 bases. The CDR3 spans 15 residues. Germline lookup yields CDR1 SGHRS and CDR2 YFSETQ. Trimming took 4 bases from V and 7 from J; bases not matched to a gene: 8. The CDR3 DNA follows: TGCGCCAGCAGCCTGGGACAGGGGGCGTGGACTGGCTACACCTTC. Translating it yields CASSLGQGAWTGYTF.